Listed below are T cell receptor beta chains from one sample, sequenced in a study of human T cells and chemical hapten exposure. TCRdb re-analysed the RACE reads in MiXCR, keeping a single row per CDR3 protein. In the table there are fewer than 200,000 distinct CDR3 sequences, approximately 20% of which are singletons. The sample here was whole blood, taken in connection with sensitization to the hapten diphenylcyclopropenone (DPC). The receptor source for this set is a woman in her forties or fifties with alopecia areata. Some clones in this sample may be carry-over from other donors' samples. Each CDR3 is given with its conserved first and last residue. Each record gives: clone size, D gene, V gene, J gene, CDR3 DNA, CDR3 protein. The D gene is left open where the match is weak. Some rows have no size entry. The others give once, few or many, or a class for an expanded clone.

clone_size: -
d_call: -
v_call: TRBV20-1
j_call: TRBJ1-1
cdr3_nt: TGCAGTGCTAGAGATATTCGCCCAGGACTACTTATGAACACTGAAGCTTTCTTT
cdr3_aa: CSARDIRPGLLMNTEAFF

clone_size: few
d_call: TRBD2
v_call: TRBV20-1
j_call: TRBJ2-1
cdr3_nt: TGCAGTGCTAGGGGCGGGAGTTCCTACAATGAGCAGTTCTTC
cdr3_aa: CSARGGSSYNEQFF

clone_size: few
d_call: -
v_call: TRBV29-1
j_call: TRBJ1-1
cdr3_nt: TGCAGCGGAGTCAGTAGTAAAGCTTTCTTT
cdr3_aa: CSGVSSKAFF

clone_size: -
d_call: -
v_call: TRBV2
j_call: TRBJ1-1
cdr3_nt: TGTGCCAGCAGTGATGTAAGTCGGGCCACTGAAGCTTTCTTT
cdr3_aa: CASSDVSRATEAFF

clone_size: many
d_call: -
v_call: TRBV15
j_call: TRBJ2-3
cdr3_nt: TGTGCCACCAGCAGAAGGCAGAGAGGCACAGATACGCAGTATTTT
cdr3_aa: CATSRRQRGTDTQYF

clone_size: -
d_call: TRBD1
v_call: TRBV5-1
j_call: TRBJ1-2
cdr3_nt: TGCGCCAGCAGCTTGGGGGGGACAGTGACCTATGGCTACACCTTC
cdr3_aa: CASSLGGTVTYGYTF

clone_size: -
d_call: TRBD2
v_call: TRBV29-1
j_call: TRBJ2-2
cdr3_nt: TGCAGCGCCGCCTTTCTAGCGGGAGACGTCACCGGGGAGCTGTTTTTT
cdr3_aa: CSAAFLAGDVTGELFF

clone_size: few
d_call: -
v_call: TRBV5-1
j_call: TRBJ1-4
cdr3_nt: TGCGCCAGCAGCTTGGAGACGGCAACTAATGAAAAACTGTTTTTT
cdr3_aa: CASSLETATNEKLFF

clone_size: many
d_call: -
v_call: TRBV20-1
j_call: TRBJ1-5
cdr3_nt: TGCAGTGCTAGAGTAGGCGATAATCAGCCCCAGCATTTT
cdr3_aa: CSARVGDNQPQHF

clone_size: -
d_call: -
v_call: TRBV4-1
j_call: TRBJ2-1
cdr3_nt: TGCGCCAGCACGACAGTAGGGTCGAACAATGAGCAGTTCTTC
cdr3_aa: CASTTVGSNNEQFF

clone_size: few
d_call: -
v_call: TRBV5-1
j_call: TRBJ2-1
cdr3_nt: TGCGCCAGCAGCCAGGGACTCCCAGGCGTCGAGCAGTTCTTC
cdr3_aa: CASSQGLPGVEQFF

clone_size: many
d_call: -
v_call: TRBV7-2
j_call: TRBJ1-1
cdr3_nt: TGTGCCAGCAGTTCTCCGGACAGTCCCACCACTGAAGCTTTCTTT
cdr3_aa: CASSSPDSPTTEAFF

clone_size: -
d_call: TRBD2
v_call: TRBV20-1
j_call: TRBJ2-7
cdr3_nt: TGCAGTGCTAGCTTACCTAGCGGGAGGTTAGTCTACGAGCAGTACTTC
cdr3_aa: CSASLPSGRLVYEQYF

clone_size: once
d_call: -
v_call: TRBV11-2
j_call: TRBJ2-5
cdr3_nt: TGTGCCAGCAGCTTAAAACCCGGGCCCCAAGAGACCCAGTACTTC
cdr3_aa: CASSLKPGPQETQYF

clone_size: few
d_call: -
v_call: TRBV7-9
j_call: TRBJ2-1
cdr3_nt: TGTGCCAGCAGCCGAAGGATGACTACCCGCTCCTACAATGAGCAGTTCTTC
cdr3_aa: CASSRRMTTRSYNEQFF

clone_size: -
d_call: -
v_call: TRBV29-1
j_call: TRBJ2-1
cdr3_nt: TGCAGCGTTGGGGGTTCGAGGCTGGGATTCTTC
cdr3_aa: CSVGGSRLGFF

clone_size: few
d_call: TRBD2
v_call: TRBV19
j_call: TRBJ2-2
cdr3_nt: TGTGCCAGTGGGGGAGGGTTCGGGTTAAAAACCGGGGAGCTGTTTTTT
cdr3_aa: CASGGGFGLKTGELFF

clone_size: -
d_call: -
v_call: TRBV20-1
j_call: TRBJ1-1
cdr3_nt: TGCAGTGCTAGAGATCCCCTCTCGGCAGGGAACACTGAAGCTTTCTTT
cdr3_aa: CSARDPLSAGNTEAFF

clone_size: -
d_call: TRBD2
v_call: TRBV20-1
j_call: TRBJ2-1
cdr3_nt: TGCAGTGCGACTAGCGGGGTCAATGAGCAGTTCTTC
cdr3_aa: CSATSGVNEQFF

clone_size: many
d_call: -
v_call: TRBV7-9
j_call: TRBJ2-1
cdr3_nt: TGTGCCAGCAGCTCCCCCGGACGCCCCCAGCAGTTCTTC
cdr3_aa: CASSSPGRPQQFF

clone_size: -
d_call: -
v_call: TRBV12-3/TRBV12-4
j_call: TRBJ2-7
cdr3_nt: TGTGCCAGCAGTTTATGGGGGGCAGCACAAGTCGAGCAGTACTTC
cdr3_aa: CASSLWGAAQVEQYF

clone_size: -
d_call: -
v_call: TRBV7-6
j_call: TRBJ2-1
cdr3_nt: TGTGCCAGCAGCTCAGGAGAGAAGGATGAGCAGTTCTTC
cdr3_aa: CASSSGEKDEQFF

clone_size: few
d_call: TRBD2
v_call: TRBV5-1
j_call: TRBJ2-2
cdr3_nt: TGCGCCAGCAGAATACTGACTAGCGGGGACACCGGGGAGCTGTTTTTT
cdr3_aa: CASRILTSGDTGELFF

clone_size: -
d_call: -
v_call: TRBV5-1
j_call: TRBJ1-2
cdr3_nt: TGCGCCAGCAGCTTGACCAAACAGGGCAGCGTCTTTGGCTACACCTTC
cdr3_aa: CASSLTKQGSVFGYTF

clone_size: -
d_call: -
v_call: TRBV21-1
j_call: TRBJ1-4
cdr3_nt: TGTGCCAGCAGCAATACCAGTGACCGGGACAGAGTCCCGCGGAAACTGTTTTTT
cdr3_aa: CASSNTSDRDRVPRKLFF

clone_size: -
d_call: TRBD2
v_call: TRBV5-1
j_call: TRBJ2-3
cdr3_nt: TGCGCCAGCAGCTTAAAAACGGCGGGAGAGGTTCCAGATACGCAGTATTTT
cdr3_aa: CASSLKTAGEVPDTQYF

clone_size: -
d_call: -
v_call: TRBV29-1
j_call: TRBJ2-3
cdr3_nt: TGCAGCGTTGAAGATCCGTTAGCGGCGCTCACAGATACGCAGTATTTT
cdr3_aa: CSVEDPLAALTDTQYF

clone_size: -
d_call: -
v_call: TRBV11-2
j_call: TRBJ1-2
cdr3_nt: TGTGCCAGCAGCCCCACTAGAGATACCTATGGCTACACCTTC
cdr3_aa: CASSPTRDTYGYTF

clone_size: -
d_call: -
v_call: TRBV7-2
j_call: TRBJ2-1
cdr3_nt: TGTGCCAGCAGCTTAATGGTCGGCAATGAGCAGTTCTTC
cdr3_aa: CASSLMVGNEQFF

clone_size: -
d_call: -
v_call: TRBV6-4
j_call: TRBJ1-3
cdr3_nt: TGTGCCAGCAGTGAGTCAGCAGGAAACACCATATATTTT
cdr3_aa: CASSESAGNTIYF

clone_size: few
d_call: -
v_call: TRBV5-1
j_call: TRBJ1-2
cdr3_nt: TGCGCCAGCAGCACACCACAGGGAAACTATGGCTACACCTTC
cdr3_aa: CASSTPQGNYGYTF